One T cell receptor beta chain is described in this entry. Study processing details: The authors estimated nucleated cell counts from reference gene primer amplification. Sequenced by immunoSEQ multiplex PCR; TCRdb stores in-frame clones only, minus some. Clone size and the V and J calls come from that table; the DNA yielded D and trimming. The sample consists of 200,000 to 250,000 clones, more than 85% of them appearing once. V was trimmed by 4 bases and J by 11 bases, leaving 18 bases between them. Germline CDR1 MGHRA, CDR2 YSYEKL. CDR3 length equals 13 residues. The data belong to a study of blood T cell repertoires in COVID-19. About the study: Acute-phase and convalescent COVID-19 samples originated in the United States, Italy and Spain. PBMCs, B-cell-depleted T cells, or T cells provided the cDNA or gDNA that made up the material.

Sequenced sample: peripheral blood. This sequence was found in a woman between 65 and 79 years old with active or convalescent COVID-19. The rearrangement joins TRBV4-1 to TRBJ2-7; possible D gene TRBD1, 5 bases. CDR3 nucleotide sequence: TGCGCCAGCAGCCCGTCACAGGCCACCAGGGAGTACTTC. It specifies CASSPSQATREYF.